The 21 T cell receptor beta chains given below trace back to one sample, sequenced in a study of blood T cell repertoires in COVID-19 (dated by TCRdb to 2020 to 2021). Receptor libraries were prepared by the immunoSEQ multiplex PCR assay. Sourced from immuneACCESS, this table was stored by TCRdb with only in-frame sequences that have V and J called. A share of the clones is absent; for the studies checked, an unresolved V gene accounts for under half, and the remainder has no known explanation. The sample table shows 58,000 or so clones, and 78% are seen once. The ten most abundant clones make up 4.9% of the sample. The sequenced sample was peripheral blood. The origin of the receptors is a human donor in a cohort sampled during active COVID-19.

The CDR3 loop reads CASSFTGAYEQYF. The CDR3 DNA reads as TGTGCCAGCAGTTTCACAGGTGCCTACGAGCAGTACTTC. The rearrangement links TRBV11-3 to TRBJ2-7; weak D call: TRBD1 (5 bases). V was cut by 6 bases and J by 2 bases, with 11 bases left in between. Germline CDR1 reads SGHNT; CDR2 reads YENEEA. The CDR3 totals 13 residues.

This chain links TRBV19 with TRBJ1-2; 8 bases fit TRBD1. The germline V gene has CDR1 LNHDA and CDR2 SQIVND (reference sequence). J lost 6 bases, V lost 8 bases, and 14 bases had no gene match. The CDR3 contains 15 residues. CDR3 residues: CASLRGQGSFNGYTF. In DNA form, the CDR3 reads TGTGCCAGTCTCCGAGGACAGGGTAGTTTCAATGGCTACACCTTC.

The chain couples TRBV5-8 to TRBJ1-1; 10 nucleotides agree with TRBD1. The germline gives CDR1 SGHTS, CDR2 YDEGEE. V trimming: 4 bases; J trimming: 0 bases; junction bases outside the gene matches: 6. This CDR3 contains 16 residues. For the CDR3, the DNA is TGTGCCAGCAGCCTGGGACAGGGGTTCATGAACACTGAAGCTTTCTTT. Translating gives CASSLGQGFMNTEAFF. Filled out from reference TRBV5-8 and TRBJ1-1, the complete variable domain reads EAGVTQSPTHLIKTRGQQATLRCSPISGHTSVYWYQQALGLGLQFLLWYDEGEERNRGNFPPRFSGRQFPNYSSELNVNALELEDSALYLCASSLGQGFMNTEAFFGQGTRLTVV.

This clone has a single count. The CDR3 region is CASTRKEAGARNTEAFF. The CDR3 DNA sequence: TGTGCCAGCACTCGGAAAGAGGCGGGGGCGCGGAACACTGAAGCTTTCTTT. This chain connects TRBV11-2 to TRBJ1-1; D may be TRBD1 (6 bases). CDR3 length: 17 amino acids. Trimming left V 7 bases short and J 1 base short, with 22 bases between. Germline CDR1 SGHAT, CDR2 FQNNGV.

The chain employs TRBV10-3 and TRBJ2-7; 11 bases align to TRBD2. The CDR3 has 15 residues. In germline, CDR1 is ENHRY, CDR2 SYGVKD. The V and J ends lost 4 bases and 5 bases, in that order; junction bases with no gene match: 7. Here the CDR3 reads CAISARTSGPNEQYF. CDR3 bases: TGTGCCATCAGTGCCAGGACTAGCGGGCCTAACGAGCAGTACTTC.

The chain combines TRBV6-5 with TRBJ2-7; 8 bases line up with TRBD1. The J segment lost 3 bases and the V segment lost 6 bases, leaving 10 bases of the junction unmatched. The CDR3 contains 15 residues. Germline lookup yields CDR1 MNHEY and CDR2 SVGAGI. In DNA form, the CDR3 reads TGTGCCAGCAGGCTCGGCAGGGGGCCCGACTACGAGCAGTACTTC. Its protein is CASRLGRGPDYEQYF.

The chain employs TRBV6-6 and TRBJ1-3, with D uncertain. Germline CDR1 and CDR2: MNHNY and SVGAGI (reference sequence). V lost 0 bases to trimming and J lost 3 bases, with 9 bases between them. The CDR3 is 15 residues long. CDR3 nucleotide sequence: TGTGCCAGCAGTTACTCGCAGACTCTTGGAAACACCATATATTTT. Translation: CASSYSQTLGNTIYF.

The chain uses TRBV7-9 and TRBJ2-2, with 7 positions matching TRBD2. Germline V gene sequence: CDR1 SEHNR, CDR2 FQNEAQ (reference sequence). The CDR3 runs to 16 residues. J was trimmed by 4 bases and V by 4 bases; bases with no gene match: 9. The chain's CDR3 is CASSSQRGGSTGELFF. The CDR3 region has the DNA TGTGCCAGCAGCTCGCAGCGGGGAGGTAGCACCGGGGAGCTGTTTTTT.

This CDR3 is CASSSTALQETQYF. The CDR3 region has the DNA TGCGCCAGCAGCTCGACAGCTCTACAAGAGACCCAGTACTTC. The V and J genes are TRBV5-1 and TRBJ2-5, with a weak D call TRBD1 (5 bases). The V end was cut by 3 bases, the J end by 2 bases, with 11 bases between. Germline V gene data show CDR1 as SGHRS and CDR2 as YFSETQ. This CDR3 spans 14 amino acids.

V is TRBV7-2 and J is TRBJ2-7, with 14 bases fitting TRBD2. The CDR3 extends over 19 amino acids. Trimming removed 5 bases from V and 0 bases from J; junction bases left unmatched: 12. Germline lookup yields CDR1 SGHTA and CDR2 FQGNSA. The CDR3 reads CASSAGLAGVFISSYEQYF. In DNA, the CDR3 is TGTGCCAGCAGCGCGGGACTAGCGGGAGTTTTTATTAGCTCCTACGAGCAGTACTTC.

V gene TRBV15 combines with J gene TRBJ1-6; no firm D call. Trimming stripped 0 bases from V and 11 bases from J, with 8 bases between. Germline loops: CDR1 LNHNV, CDR2 YYDKDF (reference sequence). The CDR3 totals 13 residues. The CDR3 DNA is TGTGCCACCAGCAGAGATGTCGTCGCACCCCTCCACTTT. It specifies CATSRDVVAPLHF.

The chain joins TRBV2 to TRBJ1-1; D possibly corresponds to TRBD1 (6 bases). Germline loops: CDR1 SNHLY, CDR2 FYNNEI. Trimming took 6 bases from V and 4 from J, leaving 12 bases between them. The length of the CDR3 is 13 residues. CDR3 sequence reads: CASRTGYGTEAFF. As DNA, the CDR3 is TGTGCCAGCAGAACAGGGTACGGCACTGAAGCTTTCTTT.

V gene TRBV4-3 combines with J gene TRBJ1-2; D uncertain. This CDR3 contains 13 residues. The germline V gene encodes CDR1 LGHNA and CDR2 YSLEER. Trimming took off 3 bases at V and 4 bases at J, with 9 bases between the two ends. Written as DNA, the CDR3 is TGCGCCAGCAGCCAGTCATTCGGCTATGGCTACACCTTC. Residues: CASSQSFGYGYTF.

The V and J genes are TRBV4-1 and TRBJ2-7; tentative D call: TRBD1 (6 bases). CDR1 is MGHRA, CDR2 YSYEKL, per germline. The CDR3 loop spans 17 amino acids. With 0 bases removed from V and 2 bases from J, the gap between germline ends came to 17 bases. In DNA, the CDR3 is TGCGCCAGCAGCCAAGAGCGATTACAGGGAGCAACCTACGAGCAGTACTTC. This encodes CASSQERLQGATYEQYF.

This clone is labeled as medium-sized. The CDR3 region has the DNA TGTGCCAGCAGCCTAACAGGGGACTCCTACAATGAGCAGTTCTTC. Amino acid sequence: CASSLTGDSYNEQFF. V gene TRBV11-3 combines with J gene TRBJ2-1; the match to TRBD1 covers 7 bases. The CDR3 consists of 15 residues. Trimming took 5 bases from V and 0 from J; bases not matched to a gene: 4. The germline V gene encodes CDR1 SGHNT and CDR2 YENEEA.

The chain uses TRBV30 and TRBJ2-7; 7 nucleotides agree with TRBD1. This CDR3 has 14 amino acids. V was clipped by 3 bases and J by 2 bases; unmatched bases: 7. Germline V gives CDR1 GTSNPN, CDR2 SVGIG (reference sequence). CDR3 loop: CAWRRKTGAYEQYF. The CDR3 coding sequence is TGTGCCTGGAGGAGGAAAACAGGGGCCTACGAGCAGTACTTC.

The J gene is TRBJ2-1, the V gene TRBV6-1; D possibly corresponds to TRBD1 (5 bases). The CDR3 is 14 residues long. V lost 1 base and J lost 7, with 11 bases in between. CDR1 is MNHNS, CDR2 SASEGT, per germline. In DNA, the CDR3 is TGTGCCAGCAGTGAAGGTGCCAGGGCGAATGAGCAGTTCTTC. As protein: CASSEGARANEQFF.

This chain links TRBV7-2 with TRBJ2-5; 14 bases line up with TRBD2. The CDR3 loop spans 17 amino acids. Germline V lookup: CDR1 SGHTA, CDR2 FQGNSA. V lost 5 bases to trimming and J lost 5 bases; unmatched junction nucleotides: 10. CDR3 loop: CASSHRLAGGREETQYF. In DNA form, the CDR3 reads TGTGCCAGCAGCCACAGACTAGCGGGGGGGCGGGAGGAGACCCAGTACTTC.

V usage is TRBV2 and J usage is TRBJ2-1; D is unclear. CDR1 and CDR2 (germline): SNHLY, FYNNEI. CDR3 size: 14 residues. Trimming took 5 bases from V and 8 from J, leaving 16 bases between them. The DNA for the CDR3 is TGTGCCAGCAGTCGATTTGCGGCTGAGGATGAGCAGTTCTTC. Its protein is CASSRFAAEDEQFF.

The CDR3 spells CASSLQRGTRQYF. The CDR3 coding sequence is TGTGCCAGCAGCTTGCAGCGGGGCACCCGGCAGTACTTC. The J gene is TRBJ2-7, the V gene TRBV5-4, with 7 positions matching TRBD2. The CDR3 is made up of 13 amino acids. Trimming removed 1 base from V and 9 bases from J; junction bases left unmatched: 7. Looked up from germline, CDR1 is SGHNT and CDR2 is YYREEE (reference sequence). The variable domain in full, with the rest retrieved from reference TRBV5-4 and TRBJ2-7, is ETGVTQSPTHLIKTRGQQVTLRCSSQSGHNTVSWYQQALGQGPQFIFQYYREEENGRGNFPPRFSGLQFPNYSSELNVNALELDDSALYLCASSLQRGTRQYFGPGTRLTVT.

The chain joins TRBV27 to TRBJ2-7, with 7 bases aligning to TRBD1. J gave up 3 bases and V 5 bases, and 7 bases lay outside the gene matches. CDR3 length: 14 residues. The germline gives CDR1 MNHEY, CDR2 SMNVEV (reference sequence). In DNA form, the CDR3 reads TGTGCCAGCAGTCACCGGGACAGCTACTACGAGCAGTACTTC. Its protein product is CASSHRDSYYEQYF.